The 18 T cell receptor beta chains below all came from one sample that was sequenced in a study of CD8+CD57+ T cells in acquired aplastic anemia. Genomic DNA provided the template from which TCR beta VDJ and CDR3 profiles were obtained. Via MiXCR, TCRdb re-called the reads, giving one row per CDR3 protein. Among approximately 470,000 distinct CDR3 sequences listed, about a third were seen once. An expansion of CD8+CD57+ cells by flow cytometry had been shown in patients chosen for sequencing. The specimen sequenced was sorted CD4+, CD8+, or CD8+CD57+ T cells (not recorded which) from PBMCs. These receptors all come from a human donor with aplastic anemia.

This clonotype occurred a few times. The rearrangement links TRBV25-1 to TRBJ2-1; 7 bases match TRBD2. The CDR3 sequence is 15 residues long. Germline loops: CDR1 MGHDK, CDR2 SYGVNS. With V trimmed by 8 bases and J by 10 bases, 17 bases remained unmatched. The CDR3 DNA reads as TGTGCCAGCTCACCACTCGGGGTTCTAGCGGAAGAGCAGTTCTTC. This sequence encodes CASSPLGVLAEEQFF. Full variable domain (outside the CDR3, taken from reference TRBV25-1 and TRBJ2-1): EADIYQTPRYLVIGTGKKITLECSQTMGHDKMYWYQQDPGMELHLIHYSYGVNSTEKGDLSSESTVSRIRTEHFPLTLESARPSHTSQYLCASSPLGVLAEEQFFGPGTRLTVL.

Comments on this clonotype: This may be a read error: a much more frequent sequence differs by one nucleotide. The rearrangement links TRBV29-1 to TRBJ2-3; D call uncertain. Trimming left V 3 bases short and J 0 bases short, with 10 bases between. This CDR3 spans 14 amino acids. From germline, CDR1 is SQVTM and CDR2 ANQGSEA. CDR3 amino acids: CSVDSTASTDTQYF. CDR3 nucleotides: TGCAGCGTTGATTCGACGGCAAGCACAGATACGCAGTATTTT.

This clonotype was recorded many times. This chain joins TRBV29-1 and TRBJ1-4; D might be TRBD1 (5 bases). The germline V gene has CDR1 SQVTM and CDR2 ANQGSEA. The CDR3 length is 14 residues. With 5 bases removed from V and 8 bases from J, the gap between germline ends came to 18 bases. The CDR3 loop is CSVLTSGSGEKLFF. CDR3 DNA sequence: TGCAGCGTTTTAACTTCAGGGAGTGGCGAAAAACTGTTTTTT.

The table lists this clonotype with many counts. This chain links TRBV2 with TRBJ2-7; D not resolved. CDR3 length equals 13 residues. V was pared by 1 base and J by 6 bases, with 10 bases between. Germline V lookup: CDR1 SNHLY, CDR2 FYNNEI. The CDR3 nucleotides read TGTGCCAGCAGTGAAGTGGGGTTGGGCGAGCAGTACTTC. Translation: CASSEVGLGEQYF.

About this clonotype: The junction differs from germline at one of its ends, possibly a read error. The V and J genes are TRBV10-3 and TRBJ2-5, with 7 bases matching TRBD2. Germline V CDR1 and CDR2: ENHRY, SYGVKD. The CDR3 totals 16 residues. This CDR3 is CASSEAGSGGQETQYF. The CDR3 region has the DNA TGTGCCAGCAGTGAAGCAGGTTCGGGGGGCCAAGAGACCCAGTACTTC.

This clonotype was seen only a few times. An end of the junction differs from the germline gene, which may be a read error. The V gene is TRBV6-1, the J gene TRBJ2-7; TRBD2 matches 10 bases. This CDR3 is 12 amino acids long. Looked up from germline, CDR1 is MNHNS and CDR2 is SASEGT. The CDR3 DNA reads TGTGCCAGCAGTGAACTTAGCGGGAGGCCCGACTTC. Translating it yields CASSELSGRPDF.

This clonotype has only a few counts. This chain connects TRBV5-1 to TRBJ2-7, with D perhaps matching TRBD2 (5 bases). With 8 bases removed from V and 5 bases from J, the gap between germline ends came to 17 bases. CDR1 and CDR2 from the germline V gene are SGHRS and YFSETQ. This CDR3 spans 13 amino acids. CDR3 residues: CASTPEGADEQYF. The CDR3 nucleotides are TGCGCCAGTACCCCTGAGGGAGCGGACGAGCAGTACTTC.

This chain connects TRBV5-6 to TRBJ2-7; 8 nucleotides match TRBD1. Per germline, CDR1 SGHDT and CDR2 YYEEEE. This CDR3 spans 16 amino acids. With 4 bases clipped from V and 3 bases from J, the junction kept 12 bases outside the gene matches. CDR3 bases: TGTGCCAGCAGCCCCGCTCTTGGACAGGGATTCTACGAGCAGTACTTC. Its protein is CASSPALGQGFYEQYF.

About this clonotype itself: This may stem from a read error, because a much larger clone lies one nucleotide away. CDR3 in DNA: TGTCCCAGTAGTAAGACGGCGAACACCGGGGAGCTGTTTTTT. This codes for CPSSKTANTGELFF. The chain carries TRBV19 and TRBJ2-2; D remains unclear. The germline gives CDR1 LNHDA, CDR2 SQIVND (reference sequence). The CDR3 is made up of 14 amino acids.

This clonotype was seen many times. The chain recombines TRBV9 with TRBJ1-2; the D gene is possibly TRBD1 (5 bases). The V and J ends lost 3 bases and 4 bases respectively, with 13 bases between them. The germline V gene encodes CDR1 SGDLS and CDR2 YYNGEE. This CDR3 has 14 amino acids. The CDR3 sequence is CASSASPDSYGYTF. DNA of the CDR3: TGTGCCAGCAGCGCCAGCCCAGACAGCTATGGCTACACCTTC.

This clonotype appeared many times. The J gene is TRBJ2-1, the V gene TRBV20-1; D not resolved. This CDR3 comprises 8 residues. The germline gives CDR1 DFQATT, CDR2 SNEGSKA (reference sequence). In nucleotides, the CDR3 is TGCATACTGAGTGAGCAGTTCTTC. Translation gives CILSEQFF.

This clonotype was recorded a few times. The chain uses TRBV7-9 and TRBJ1-1; TRBD1 aligns across 7 bases. V gave up 5 bases and J gave up 4 bases; unmatched junction bases: 10. The CDR3 totals 15 residues. CDR1 and CDR2 from the germline V gene are SEHNR and FQNEAQ (reference sequence). The CDR3 region is CASSPMTGKATEAFF. CDR3 DNA sequence: TGTGCCAGCAGCCCAATGACAGGGAAGGCCACTGAAGCTTTCTTT.

This clonotype occurred many times. V gene TRBV7-9 combines with J gene TRBJ1-1, with 7 nucleotides matching TRBD1. Germline CDR1 and CDR2: SEHNR and FQNEAQ (reference sequence). The CDR3 runs to 14 residues. V dropped 1 base and J dropped 6; count of bases not matched to a gene: 5. The CDR3 nucleotides read TGTGCCAGCAGCTTAGAGTATACAGGGGCTGAAGCTTTCTTT. Its protein product is CASSLEYTGAEAFF.

This clonotype appeared a few times. This chain connects TRBV15 to TRBJ2-7; 11 bases align to TRBD2. V dropped 4 bases and J dropped 8; count of bases not matched to a gene: 10. Germline V gives CDR1 LNHNV, CDR2 YYDKDF (reference sequence). The CDR3 loop spans 15 amino acids. The CDR3 loop is CATSNPVGLAGQQYF. The DNA for the CDR3 is TGTGCCACCAGCAACCCGGTCGGACTAGCGGGCCAGCAGTACTTC.

This clonotype came up a few times. J is TRBJ2-7 and V is TRBV20-1, with TRBD2 matching over 7 bases. Germline lookup yields CDR1 DFQATT and CDR2 SNEGSKA (reference sequence). The CDR3 totals 15 residues. V was clipped by 6 bases and J by 0 bases; unmatched bases: 11. The CDR3 nucleotides are TGCAGTGCCAAGAGGGCTAGCGGCTTCTCCTACGAGCAGTACTTC. Amino acid sequence: CSAKRASGFSYEQYF.

The table lists this clonotype with many counts. The gene calls are TRBV19 and TRBJ1-6; unclear D gene. The germline V gene has CDR1 LNHDA and CDR2 SQIVND (reference sequence). CDR3 length equals 13 residues. The V and J ends lost 0 bases and 10 bases respectively, with 7 bases between them. CDR3 in DNA: TGTGCCAGTAGTATAGACCGAGAATCACCCCTCCACTTT. Protein product: CASSIDRESPLHF.

The genes are TRBV4-2 and TRBJ2-1; 14 nucleotides agree with TRBD2. CDR1 LGHNA and CDR2 YNFKEQ come from the germline V gene. V dropped 5 bases and J dropped 2; count of bases not matched to a gene: 8. The CDR3 totals 18 residues. CDR3: CASSAIPTSGGAYNEQFF. The CDR3 coding sequence is TGTGCCAGCAGCGCCATCCCGACTAGCGGGGGGGCCTACAATGAGCAGTTCTTC.

The sample holds many counts of this clonotype. The chain joins TRBV19 to TRBJ2-7; tentatively, D is TRBD2 (5 bases). Deletions cut 3 bases from V and 0 bases from J, with 9 bases between. CDR1 and CDR2 from the germline V gene are LNHDA and SQIVND (reference sequence). CDR3 length equals 14 residues. The CDR3 is CASSMGANSYEQYF. In DNA, the CDR3 is TGTGCCAGTAGTATGGGAGCAAACTCCTACGAGCAGTACTTC. Using reference TRBV19 and TRBJ2-7 for the parts outside the CDR3, the full variable domain is DGGITQSPKYLFRKEGQNVTLSCEQNLNHDAMYWYRQDPGQGLRLIYYSQIVNDFQKGDIAEGYSVSREKKESFPLTVTSAQKNPTAFYLCASSMGANSYEQYFGPGTRLTVT.